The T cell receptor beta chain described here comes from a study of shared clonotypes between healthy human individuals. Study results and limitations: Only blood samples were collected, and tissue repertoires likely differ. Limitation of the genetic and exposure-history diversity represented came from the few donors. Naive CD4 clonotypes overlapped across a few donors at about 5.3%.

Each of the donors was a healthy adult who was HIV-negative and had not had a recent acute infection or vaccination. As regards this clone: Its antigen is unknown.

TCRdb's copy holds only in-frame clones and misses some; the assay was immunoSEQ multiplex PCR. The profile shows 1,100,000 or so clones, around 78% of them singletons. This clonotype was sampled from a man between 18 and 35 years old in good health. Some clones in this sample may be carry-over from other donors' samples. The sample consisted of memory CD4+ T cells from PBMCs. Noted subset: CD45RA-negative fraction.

CDR3 sequence reads: CASSLGQNTDTQYF. The CDR3 DNA reads as TGTGCCAGCAGCCTGGGACAGAACACAGATACGCAGTATTTT. V gene TRBV7-7 combines with J gene TRBJ2-3; 7 bases fit TRBD1. J lost 2 bases, V lost 5 bases, and 4 bases had no gene match. The CDR3 consists of 14 residues. The germline CDR1 and CDR2 sequences are SSHAT and FNYEAQ (reference sequence). The complete variable domain, with remaining parts taken from reference TRBV7-7 and TRBJ2-3, reads GAGVSQSPRYKVTKRGQDVTLRCDPISSHATLYWYQQALGQGPEFLTYFNYEAQPDKSGLPSDRFSAERPEGSISTLTIQRTEQRDSAMYRCASSLGQNTDTQYFGPGTRLTVL.